This T cell receptor beta chain was captured by sequencing in a study of CD4 T cells in relation to SARS-CoV-2 and coronaviruses. Repertoires were generated with immunoSEQ multiplex PCR, while TCRdb's copy carries only in-frame clones and drops some. Here the sample spans about 26,000 clones, 60% to 80% being singletons. With respect to this clone: What it recognizes is unknown.

The unexposed donors gave CD4+ T cells in about 2011-2019, prior to COVID-19. The cells were cultured for 10 days before CD4+ T cells were isolated. The V gene's germline CDR1 is SGHDT and CDR2 YYEEEE. The germline V and J ends were trimmed by 1 base and 4 bases, with 8 bases remaining between them. This CDR3 has 13 amino acids. The receptor was derived from a human donor in good health. V and J are TRBV5-6 and TRBJ1-1; D call uncertain. Sequencing used CD4+ T cells from PBMCs, cultured in vitro. The CDR3 bases are TGTGCCAGCAGCTTGTTTAGTGTCACTGAAGCTTTCTTT. Amino acid sequence: CASSLFSVTEAFF.